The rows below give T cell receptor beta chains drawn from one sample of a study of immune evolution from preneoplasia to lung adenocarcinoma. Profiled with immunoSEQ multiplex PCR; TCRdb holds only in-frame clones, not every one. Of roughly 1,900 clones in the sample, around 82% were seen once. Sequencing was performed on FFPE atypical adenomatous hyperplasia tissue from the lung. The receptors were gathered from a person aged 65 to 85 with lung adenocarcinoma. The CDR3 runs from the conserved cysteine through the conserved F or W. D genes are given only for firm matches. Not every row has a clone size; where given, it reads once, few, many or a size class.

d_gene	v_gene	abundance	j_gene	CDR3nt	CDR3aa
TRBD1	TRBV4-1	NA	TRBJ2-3	TGCGCCAGCAGCCAAACTCCCGGGACAGGTGGTTTCGCAGATACGCAGTATTTT	CASSQTPGTGGFADTQYF
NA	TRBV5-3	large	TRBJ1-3	TGTGCCAGAAGCGTCCCTGGAGGCACCATATATTTT	CARSVPGGTIYF
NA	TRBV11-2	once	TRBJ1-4	TGTGCCAGCAGCTTATTAAGAGGATCGCTCGAATTTAATGAAAAACTGTTTTTT	CASSLLRGSLEFNEKLFF
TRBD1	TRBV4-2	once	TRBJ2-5	TGTGCCAGCAGCCAAGGACAGGGGGGAGAGACCCAGTACTTC	CASSQGQGGETQYF
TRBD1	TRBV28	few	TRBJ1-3	TGTGCCAGCAGTGGACAGGGCTGGGGAGCTGGAAACACCATATATTTT	CASSGQGWGAGNTIYF
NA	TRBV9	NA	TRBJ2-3	TGTGCCAGCAGCGTATTAGGGGCGGGCACAGATACGCAGTATTTT	CASSVLGAGTDTQYF
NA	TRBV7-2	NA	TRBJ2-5	TGTGCCAGCAGCCCTCAAGAGACCCAGTACTTC	CASSPQETQYF
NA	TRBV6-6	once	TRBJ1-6	TGTGCCAGCAGCCCTGGGGGGGGATCACCCCTCCACTTT	CASSPGGGSPLHF
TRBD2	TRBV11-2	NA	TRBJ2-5	TGTGCCAGCAGCCCCTCAAGGGCGGGAGGGGGGGAGACCCAGTACTTC	CASSPSRAGGGETQYF
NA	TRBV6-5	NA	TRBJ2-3	TGTGCCAGCAGTTACTCGAGCGCAATTGGTGCAGATACGCAGTATTTT	CASSYSSAIGADTQYF
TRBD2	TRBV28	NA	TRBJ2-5	TGTGCCAGCAGTTTTCCAGCGGGAGAGTGGGGAGAGACCCAGTACTTC	CASSFPAGEWGETQYF
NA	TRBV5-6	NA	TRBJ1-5	TGTGCCAGCAGCTTGGAGGGACTCAATCAGCCCCAGCATTTT	CASSLEGLNQPQHF
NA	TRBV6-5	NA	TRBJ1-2	TGTGCCAGCAGTTACACTACCGGGACAAACTATGGCTACACCTTC	CASSYTTGTNYGYTF
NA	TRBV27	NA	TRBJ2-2	TGTGCCAGCAGTTTCACCTTCACCGGGGAGCTGTTTTTT	CASSFTFTGELFF
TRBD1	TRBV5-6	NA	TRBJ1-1	TGTGCCAGCAGCCGACCGAGAGTGACAGGGGGCGATACTGAAGCTTTCTTT	CASSRPRVTGGDTEAFF
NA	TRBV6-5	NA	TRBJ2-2	TGTGCCAGCAGTTGGGGGTGGGGCCGCGGCACCGGGGAGCTGTTTTTT	CASSWGWGRGTGELFF
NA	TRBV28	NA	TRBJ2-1	TGTGCCAGCACCTACTCGAAAGGGTCACTCCAGTTCTTC	CASTYSKGSLQFF
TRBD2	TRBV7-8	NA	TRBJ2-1	TGTGCCAGCAGCTTTTCTAGCGGGAGGTACGATGAGCAGTTCTTC	CASSFSSGRYDEQFF
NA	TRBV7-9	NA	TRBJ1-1	TGTGCCAGCAGCTTAGGAGCTGTATTCACGGGAGCTTTCTTT	CASSLGAVFTGAFF
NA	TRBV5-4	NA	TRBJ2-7	TGTGCCAGCAGCTTGGACGGATCCTACGAGCAGTACTTC	CASSLDGSYEQYF
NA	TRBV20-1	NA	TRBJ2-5	TGCAGGGCCGGGACCCAGTACTTC	CRAGTQYF
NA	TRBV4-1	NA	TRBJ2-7	TGCGCCAGCAGCCAAGATTTGGGGTGGGACGAGCAGTACTTC	CASSQDLGWDEQYF
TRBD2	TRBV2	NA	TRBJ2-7	TGTGCCAGCACCACCCTAGCGGGAGGGCCTTACGAGCAGTACTTC	CASTTLAGGPYEQYF
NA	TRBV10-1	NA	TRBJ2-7	TGCGCCAGCAGACACAGGGATCCCTTC	CASRHRDPF
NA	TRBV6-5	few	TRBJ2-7	TGTGCCAGCCAACAGGGACTCCTCTACGAGCAGTACTTC	CASQQGLLYEQYF
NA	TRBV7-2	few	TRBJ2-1	TGTGCCAGCAGCCCGAGGGACTTTCCGAGCTCCTACAATGAGCAGTTCTTC	CASSPRDFPSSYNEQFF
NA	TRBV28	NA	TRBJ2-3	TGTGCCAGCAGTTTACGGCCAGCAGATACGCAGTATTTT	CASSLRPADTQYF
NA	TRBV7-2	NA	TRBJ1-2	TGTGCCAGCAGCTTAGGGCGGGGGACTAACTATGGCTACACCTTC	CASSLGRGTNYGYTF
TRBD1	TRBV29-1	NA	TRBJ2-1	TGCAGCGTTGGGGGACAGGGAACCCATGAGCAGTTCTTC	CSVGGQGTHEQFF
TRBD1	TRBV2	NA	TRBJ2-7	TGTGCCAGCAGTACTATGGGACAGGGAGCGGTGCAGTACTTC	CASSTMGQGAVQYF
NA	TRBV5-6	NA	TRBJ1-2	TGTGCCAGCAGCTTGCCCTACCGGGGGAGGTCGGATGGCTACACCTTC	CASSLPYRGRSDGYTF
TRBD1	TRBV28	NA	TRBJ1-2	TGTGCCAGCACCTCTCCGGGACAGATTTATGGCTACACCTTC	CASTSPGQIYGYTF
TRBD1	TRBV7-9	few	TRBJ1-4	TGTGCCAGCAGTAAAGGACAGGAGAATGAAAAACTGTTTTTT	CASSKGQENEKLFF
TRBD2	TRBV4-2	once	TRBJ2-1	TGTGCCAGCAGCCAAGAGACTAGCAGTTCCAATGAGCAGTTCTTC	CASSQETSSSNEQFF
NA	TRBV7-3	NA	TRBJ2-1	TGTGCCAGCAGCGGACCCTCCGGCAGGAGCGGCTACAATGAGCAGTTCTTC	CASSGPSGRSGYNEQFF
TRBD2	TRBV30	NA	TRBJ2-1	TGTGCCTGGAGTGTAGGTAGCGGGGGCTACAATGAGCAGTTCTTC	CAWSVGSGGYNEQFF
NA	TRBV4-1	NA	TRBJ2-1	TGCGCCAGCAGCCCGACCCGGGCCTTCTACAATGAGCAGTTCTTC	CASSPTRAFYNEQFF
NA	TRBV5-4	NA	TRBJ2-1	TGTGCCAGCAGCTTGGACCCCATAGGATTCTACAATGAGCAGTTCTTC	CASSLDPIGFYNEQFF